This TCR beta chain appears in the sequencing data of a study of cytomegalovirus exposure and HLA in healthy donors. The PCR employed 60 Vbeta primers together with 13 Jbeta primers. Data came from immunoSEQ multiplex PCR; TCRdb stores just in-frame clones and leaves some out. The table has around 130,000 clones, roughly 84% seen once. The V gene lost 1 base and the J gene lost 5 bases, with 11 bases spanning the gap. Germline V CDR1 and CDR2: LGHNA, YSLEER. The CDR3 is 15 residues long. Study results and limitations: Specific recognition of CMV antigens was confirmed in vitro for a few chains (all CMV-associated).

Remarks on this clone: Its specificity is unknown.

This TCR derives from a boy aged 5 to 17 in good health and CMV-seronegative. J is TRBJ1-4 and V is TRBV4-3; D may be TRBD1 (6 bases). The sample taken for sequencing was PBMCs. As DNA, the CDR3 is TGCGCCAGCAGCCAAGGGCAGGGGAACAATGAAAAACTGTTTTTT. It codes for CASSQGQGNNEKLFF.